Shown below are 22 T cell receptor beta chains from a single sample sequenced in a study of shared clonotypes between healthy human individuals. TCRdb's table, derived via immunoSEQ multiplex PCR, lists solely in-frame clones and lacks some. The sample lists around 500,000 clones; 81% were seen once. Material for sequencing was PBMCs. The source of these receptors is a woman between 40 and 55 years old in good health. Some clones in this sample may be carry-over from other donors' samples.

The V gene is TRBV30, the J gene TRBJ1-4; D call uncertain. Trimming shortened V by 4 bases and J by 0 bases, and 9 bases separated the two germline ends. The length of the CDR3 is 14 residues. The germline V gene encodes CDR1 GTSNPN and CDR2 SVGIG (reference sequence). The CDR3 region has the DNA TGTGCCTGGACGACCTTTGCAACTAATGAAAAACTGTTTTTT. Translated, it gives CAWTTFATNEKLFF.

By its share, this clone is medium-sized. This CDR3 is also generated by other DNA sequences in the sample. The rearrangement links TRBV6-1 to TRBJ2-7; D gene uncertain. Germline V gene data show CDR1 as MNHNS and CDR2 as SASEGT. V shed 2 bases and J shed 0 bases, with 11 bases lying between them. The CDR3 extends over 15 amino acids. The CDR3 region is CASSERATSSYEQYF. CDR3 coding DNA: TGTGCCAGCAGTGAAAGAGCGACAAGCTCCTACGAGCAGTACTTC.

The chain recombines TRBV18 with TRBJ2-5, with 11 bases aligning to TRBD2. Germline assignment: CDR1 KGHSH and CDR2 LQKENI. Trimming cost V 2 bases and J 2 bases; bases outside gene matches: 7. CDR3 length: 17 residues. As DNA, the CDR3 is TGTGCCAGCTCACCAACGCCGACTAGCGGGACTCAAGAGACCCAGTACTTC. Translation: CASSPTPTSGTQETQYF.

In DNA, the CDR3 is TGTGCCAGCAGATCCAGCGGGAGTTCGGAGGGGCAGTACTTC. Protein: CASRSSGSSEGQYF. The J gene is TRBJ2-7, the V gene TRBV28; 8 bases align to TRBD2. V gave up 6 bases and J gave up 9 bases; unmatched junction bases: 13. CDR1 is MDHEN, CDR2 SYDVKM, per germline. This CDR3 contains 14 residues.

About this clone: The junction shows a germline mismatch at one end, possibly a read error. Other nucleotide sequences in the sample specify the same CDR3. The chain employs TRBV28 and TRBJ1-1; TRBD1 is a possible D gene (6 bases). This CDR3 has 16 residues. Germline V CDR1 and CDR2: MDHEN, SYDVKM. The CDR3 DNA reads TGTGCCAGCAGTGAGACCGGTACAGGGTATAGCACTGAAGCCTTCTTT. Translated: CASSETGTGYSTEAFF.

The rearrangement joins TRBV7-9 to TRBJ2-7; the D gene is possibly TRBD2 (6 bases). The CDR3 consists of 14 residues. V dropped 0 bases and J dropped 3 bases, with 9 bases sitting between them. Germline CDR1 reads SEHNR; CDR2 reads FQNEAQ (reference sequence). The CDR3 DNA follows: TGTGCCAGCAGCTTAGCCGGCGGGGACTACGAGCAGTACTTC. Protein sequence: CASSLAGGDYEQYF.

The chain is built from TRBV2 and TRBJ1-1; D gene ambiguous. CDR1 SNHLY and CDR2 FYNNEI come from the germline V gene. This CDR3 contains 15 residues. For the CDR3, the DNA is TGTGCTAGTATCACCCGTGAAATTGGCGGCACTGAAGCTTTCTTT. Amino acids: CASITREIGGTEAFF.

This chain joins TRBV18 and TRBJ1-1, with TRBD1 identical over 8 bases. Germline V lookup: CDR1 KGHSH, CDR2 LQKENI. Trimming at V came to 5 bases and at J to 0 bases, leaving 5 bases not matched to a gene. The CDR3 is 15 amino acids. The CDR3 DNA sequence: TGTGCCAGCTCAGCTTCAGGGGGCTTGAACACTGAAGCTTTCTTT. Translated, it gives CASSASGGLNTEAFF. Full variable domain (remainder filled in from reference TRBV18 and TRBJ1-1): NAGVMQNPRHLVRRRGQEARLRCSPMKGHSHVYWYRQLPEEGLKFMVYLQKENIIDESGMPKERFSAEFPKEGPSILRIQQVVRGDSAAYFCASSASGGLNTEAFFGQGTRLTVV.

This clone has just one count. This chain connects TRBV29-1 to TRBJ2-6; D call uncertain. CDR1 and CDR2 from the germline V gene are SQVTM and ANQGSEA. Trimming left V 5 bases short and J 0 bases short, with 5 bases between. The CDR3 is 13 amino acids. CDR3 nucleotides: TGCAGCGTTTGGCTCTCTGGGGCCAACGTCCTGACTTTC. Translation: CSVWLSGANVLTF.

Worth noting for this clone: This likely comes from a read error, as the CDR3 has no conserved phenylalanine or tryptophan at its end. The J gene is TRBJ2-2, the V gene TRBV9; 15 bases are a match to TRBD2. The germline V gene has CDR1 SGDLS and CDR2 YYNGEE. CDR3 length: 17 residues. The CDR3 coding sequence is TGTGCCAGCAGCACGGGACTAGCGGGAGGCGTCACCGTGGAGCTGTTTCTT. It encodes CASSTGLAGGVTVELFL.

V usage is TRBV6-6 and J usage is TRBJ2-5; TRBD2 aligns across 9 bases. The CDR3 loop spans 13 amino acids. V trimming: 7 bases; J trimming: 7 bases; junction bases outside the gene matches: 7. Germline CDR1 reads MNHNY; CDR2 reads SVGAGI (reference sequence). The CDR3 protein is CASKAGGVGTQYF. CDR3 nucleotide sequence: TGTGCCAGCAAAGCGGGAGGAGTGGGGACCCAGTACTTC.

V usage is TRBV19 and J usage is TRBJ1-2; a possible D gene is TRBD1 (6 bases). Germline CDR1 is LNHDA and CDR2 is SQIVND (reference sequence). The CDR3 consists of 12 residues. V gave up 3 bases and J gave up 8 bases, with 10 bases separating them. The CDR3 here is CASSMGARGYTF. The CDR3 DNA is TGTGCCAGTAGTATGGGGGCGAGGGGCTACACCTTC.

The table lists this clone with a few counts. The chain recombines TRBV5-1 with TRBJ1-1; tentative D call: TRBD1 (6 bases). V dropped 3 bases and J dropped 1 base, with 7 bases sitting between them. The CDR3 sequence is 13 residues long. The germline CDR1 and CDR2 sequences are SGHRS and YFSETQ. The CDR3: CASSSGQNTEAFF. CDR3 nucleotides: TGCGCCAGCAGCTCGGGACAGAACACTGAAGCTTTCTTT.

This clone appeared a single time. The V call is TRBV7-2, the J call TRBJ2-7; 10 bases align to TRBD2. This CDR3 spans 14 amino acids. Germline CDR1 and CDR2: SGHTA and FQGNSA. The J segment lost 5 bases and the V segment lost 5 bases, leaving 6 bases of the junction unmatched. CDR3 in amino acids: CASSQVAGGHEQYF. CDR3 DNA sequence: TGTGCCAGCAGCCAAGTAGCGGGAGGTCACGAGCAGTACTTC.

The chain recombines TRBV7-2 with TRBJ1-5; unclear D gene. The V end was cut by 5 bases, the J end by 6 bases, with 11 bases between. This CDR3 region has 13 residues. Germline CDR1 SGHTA, CDR2 FQGNSA. The CDR3 DNA reads TGTGCCAGCAGCCCCACAACGAGTCAGCCCCAGCATTTT. It translates to CASSPTTSQPQHF.

As to this clone: The likely explanation is a read error, given a far larger clone one base away. This rearrangement joins TRBV25-1 to TRBJ2-5, with 9 bases matching TRBD1. J was trimmed by 0 bases and V by 8 bases; bases with no gene match: 10. The CDR3 has 16 residues. CDR1 is MGHDK, CDR2 SYGVNS, per germline. CDR3 sequence (DNA): TGTGCCAGCGGTGTGGCCGGGACAGGGTACCAAGAGACCCAGTACTTC. It translates to CASGVAGTGYQETQYF. Together with reference TRBV25-1 and TRBJ2-5, the CDR3 gives the full variable domain: EADIYQTPRYLVIGTGKKITLECSQTMGHDKMYWYQQDPGMELHLIHYSYGVNSTEKGDLSSESTVSRIRTEHFPLTLESARPSHTSQYLCASGVAGTGYQETQYFGPGTRLLVL.

V usage is TRBV6-1 and J usage is TRBJ2-3; the D is unclear. CDR3 size: 15 residues. Trimming took off 1 base at V and 1 base at J, with 9 bases between the two ends. CDR1 is MNHNS, CDR2 SASEGT, per germline. CDR3 bases: TGTGCCAGCAGTGAAGAGCGCTGGCGCACAGATACGCAGTATTTT. It codes for CASSEERWRTDTQYF.

The chain uses TRBV7-3 and TRBJ2-3; weak D call: TRBD1 (6 bases). The CDR3 is 17 residues long. Trimming took 1 base from V and 0 from J, leaving 14 bases between them. Germline V gives CDR1 SGHTA, CDR2 FQGTGA. The CDR3 here is CASSLIGGADSTDTQYF. The DNA of the CDR3 is TGTGCCAGCAGCTTAATAGGGGGAGCGGATAGCACAGATACGCAGTATTTT.

The J gene is TRBJ1-4, the V gene TRBV10-3, with TRBD1 as a possible D gene (5 bases). Deletions cut 4 bases from V and 10 bases from J, with 13 bases between. Germline CDR1 and CDR2: ENHRY and SYGVKD. CDR3 size: 13 residues. The CDR3 here is CAISAQDGGKLFF. In nucleotides, the CDR3 is TGTGCCATCAGTGCACAGGATGGGGGAAAACTGTTTTTT.

Points on this clone: The junction does not match germline at one end; this may be a read error. As DNA, the CDR3 is TGTGCCAGCAGCCCAGAGGGCGGTCGCAGGGGCTATTGCTACACCTTT. Its protein product is CASSPEGGRRGYCYTF. The chain employs TRBV7-2 and TRBJ1-2; TRBD1 might be the D (6 bases). The CDR3 loop spans 16 amino acids. Germline values: CDR1 SGHTA, CDR2 FQGNSA.

The CDR3 DNA sequence: TGTGCCAGCAGCTTAAACAGCGGGAGGGTAGGAGATACGCAGTATTTT. Translation gives CASSLNSGRVGDTQYF. The V call is TRBV7-3, the J call TRBJ2-3, with 10 bases aligning to TRBD2. The CDR3 loop spans 16 amino acids. V lost 1 base, J lost 5 bases, and 6 bases stayed unmatched. Germline V gives CDR1 SGHTA, CDR2 FQGTGA.

This clone was seen a few times. The rearrangement uses TRBV28 and TRBJ1-3, with D possibly TRBD1 on 6 matching bases. The CDR3 consists of 17 residues. The ends were cut back, 7 bases at V and 6 bases at J, with 25 bases in the middle. Germline V gene sequence: CDR1 MDHEN, CDR2 SYDVKM. Written as DNA, the CDR3 is TGTGCCAGCACCTCGAATTTAGGTCAGGGGAATAAAAACACCATATATTTT. This encodes CASTSNLGQGNKNTIYF.